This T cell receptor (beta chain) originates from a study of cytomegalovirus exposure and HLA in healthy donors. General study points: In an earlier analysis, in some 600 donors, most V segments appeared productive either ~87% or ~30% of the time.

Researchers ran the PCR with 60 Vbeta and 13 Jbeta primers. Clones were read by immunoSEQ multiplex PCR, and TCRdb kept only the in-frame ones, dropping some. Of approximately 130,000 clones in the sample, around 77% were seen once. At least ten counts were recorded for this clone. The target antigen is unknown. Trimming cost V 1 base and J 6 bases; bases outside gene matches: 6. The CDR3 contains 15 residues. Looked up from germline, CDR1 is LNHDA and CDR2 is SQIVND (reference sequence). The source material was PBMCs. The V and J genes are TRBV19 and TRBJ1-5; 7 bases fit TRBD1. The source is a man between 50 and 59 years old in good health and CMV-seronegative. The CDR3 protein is CASSIGQGEAQPQHF. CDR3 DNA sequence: TGTGCCAGTAGTATAGGGCAGGGGGAAGCTCAGCCCCAGCATTTT.